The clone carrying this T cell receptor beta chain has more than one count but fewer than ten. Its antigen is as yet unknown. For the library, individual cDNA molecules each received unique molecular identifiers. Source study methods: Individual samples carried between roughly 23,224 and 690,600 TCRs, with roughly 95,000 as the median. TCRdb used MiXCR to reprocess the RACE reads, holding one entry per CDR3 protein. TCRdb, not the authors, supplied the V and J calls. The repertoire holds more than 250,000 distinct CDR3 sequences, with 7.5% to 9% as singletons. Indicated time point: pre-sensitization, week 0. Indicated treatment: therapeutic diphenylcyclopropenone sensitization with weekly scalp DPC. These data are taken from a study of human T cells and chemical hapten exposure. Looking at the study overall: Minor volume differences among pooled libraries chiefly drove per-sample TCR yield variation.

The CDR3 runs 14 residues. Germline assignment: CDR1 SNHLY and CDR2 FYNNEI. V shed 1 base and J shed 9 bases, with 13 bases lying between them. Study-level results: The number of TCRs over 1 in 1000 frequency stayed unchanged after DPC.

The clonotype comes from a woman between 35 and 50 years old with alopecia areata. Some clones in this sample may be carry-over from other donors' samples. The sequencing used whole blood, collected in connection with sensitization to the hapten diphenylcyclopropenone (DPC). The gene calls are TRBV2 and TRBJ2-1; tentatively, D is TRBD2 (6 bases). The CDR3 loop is CASSEVRLGGEQFF. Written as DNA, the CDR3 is TGTGCCAGCAGTGAAGTACGACTAGGTGGTGAGCAGTTCTTC.